Listed below are T cell receptor beta chains from one sample, sequenced in a study of cytotoxic CD8 clonotypes in ibrutinib-treated CLL. Using immunoSEQ multiplex PCR, the repertoire was profiled, and TCRdb retains in-frame clones only, with some absent. This table holds around 97,000 clones, 78% found once. The sample was PBMCs, taken after 12 months of ibrutinib treatment. The receptors derive from a human donor with chronic lymphocytic leukemia. CDR3s include the opening cysteine and the closing phenylalanine or tryptophan. A D gene is named only where the DNA matches it firmly. The listing skips clone size in some rows; elsewhere it reads once, few, many or a size class.

d_gene: NA; j_gene: TRBJ2-7; v_gene: TRBV6-6; abundance: few; len: 12; CDR3nt: TGTGCCAGCGGCGGCAGGGCAAGCGAGCAGTACTTC; CDR3aa: CASGGRASEQYF
d_gene: NA; j_gene: TRBJ2-1; v_gene: TRBV29-1; abundance: few; len: 14; CDR3nt: TGCAGCGTTGATAAGGGGACCCGATACAATGAGCAGTTCTTC; CDR3aa: CSVDKGTRYNEQFF
d_gene: NA; j_gene: TRBJ2-1; v_gene: TRBV7-3; abundance: once; len: 15; CDR3nt: TGTGCCAGCAGCCCCCCGGGGAGCTCCTACAATGAGCAGTTCTTC; CDR3aa: CASSPPGSSYNEQFF
d_gene: NA; j_gene: TRBJ1-5; v_gene: TRBV18; abundance: few; len: 14; CDR3nt: TGTGCCAGCTCACCAGGGCGACCGAATCAGCCCCAGCATTTT; CDR3aa: CASSPGRPNQPQHF
d_gene: NA; j_gene: TRBJ2-2; v_gene: TRBV5-6; abundance: NA; len: 13; CDR3nt: TGTGCCAGCAGCTTACTGTTCCCCGGGGAGCTGTTTTTT; CDR3aa: CASSLLFPGELFF
d_gene: NA; j_gene: TRBJ2-2; v_gene: TRBV7-9; abundance: NA; len: 15; CDR3nt: TGTGCCAGCAGCTTATTGGTCGGAGACACCGGGGAGCTGTTTTTT; CDR3aa: CASSLLVGDTGELFF
d_gene: TRBD1; j_gene: TRBJ2-7; v_gene: TRBV6-1; abundance: NA; len: 15; CDR3nt: TGTGCCAGCAGTGACGTTGGGGACAGTCTCTACGAGCAGTACTTC; CDR3aa: CASSDVGDSLYEQYF
d_gene: NA; j_gene: TRBJ1-5; v_gene: TRBV19; abundance: NA; len: 16; CDR3nt: TGTGCCAGTAGTACGCCAGGGGACAATAGCAATCAGCCCCAGCATTTT; CDR3aa: CASSTPGDNSNQPQHF
d_gene: NA; j_gene: TRBJ2-5; v_gene: TRBV7-8; abundance: once; len: 15; CDR3nt: TGTGCCAGCAGCTTGATGGCGGGACCCCAAGAGACCCAGTACTTC; CDR3aa: CASSLMAGPQETQYF
d_gene: TRBD2; j_gene: TRBJ2-5; v_gene: TRBV4-1; abundance: NA; len: 16; CDR3nt: TGCGCCAGCAGCCGGGGGACTAGCGGGGTCCAAGAGACCCAGTACTTC; CDR3aa: CASSRGTSGVQETQYF
d_gene: NA; j_gene: TRBJ1-1; v_gene: TRBV6-5; abundance: NA; len: 13; CDR3nt: TGTGCCAGCAGTTACGGGGTTGGCACTGAAGCTTTCTTT; CDR3aa: CASSYGVGTEAFF
d_gene: NA; j_gene: TRBJ1-2; v_gene: TRBV2; abundance: NA; len: 13; CDR3nt: TGTGCCAGCAGGGAGGCCGTTTTGGGTGGCTACACCTTC; CDR3aa: CASREAVLGGYTF
d_gene: NA; j_gene: TRBJ2-3; v_gene: TRBV6-6; abundance: NA; len: 13; CDR3nt: TGTGCCAGCAGTTACTCGGGACGAGATACGCAGTATTTT; CDR3aa: CASSYSGRDTQYF
d_gene: TRBD1; j_gene: TRBJ2-1; v_gene: TRBV7-9; abundance: few; len: 14; CDR3nt: TGTGCCAGCAGCGCCACGGACAGGGCACGTGAGCAGTTCTTC; CDR3aa: CASSATDRAREQFF
d_gene: TRBD2; j_gene: TRBJ2-3; v_gene: TRBV7-2; abundance: NA; len: 15; CDR3nt: TGTGCCAGCAGCCCTCGTAACGGGGGGGCAGATACGCAGTATTTT; CDR3aa: CASSPRNGGADTQYF
d_gene: NA; j_gene: TRBJ1-1; v_gene: TRBV4-3; abundance: NA; len: 13; CDR3nt: TGCGCCAGCAGCCAAGATATTTACACTGAAGCTTTCTTT; CDR3aa: CASSQDIYTEAFF
d_gene: NA; j_gene: TRBJ2-1; v_gene: TRBV2; abundance: few; len: 12; CDR3nt: TGTGCCAGCAGGAAGCAGGGCGATGAGCAGTTCTTC; CDR3aa: CASRKQGDEQFF
d_gene: NA; j_gene: TRBJ2-5; v_gene: TRBV11-1; abundance: NA; len: 14; CDR3nt: TGTGCCAGCAGCGTCCCCGACACCCAAGAGACCCAGTACTTC; CDR3aa: CASSVPDTQETQYF
d_gene: NA; j_gene: TRBJ2-7; v_gene: TRBV9; abundance: medium-sized; len: 14; CDR3nt: TGTGCCAGCAGCGTAGGTCGTTCCCCTTACGAGCAGTACTTC; CDR3aa: CASSVGRSPYEQYF
d_gene: NA; j_gene: TRBJ1-6; v_gene: TRBV30; abundance: NA; len: 19; CDR3nt: TGTGCCTGGAGGCCACCGCGTGGGGCGTCAGGCTCCTATAATTCACCCCTCCACTTT; CDR3aa: CAWRPPRGASGSYNSPLHF
d_gene: NA; j_gene: TRBJ1-1; v_gene: TRBV6-1; abundance: once; len: 13; CDR3nt: TGTGCCAGCAGTGATCTTCGCGATACTGAAGCTTTCTTT; CDR3aa: CASSDLRDTEAFF
d_gene: NA; j_gene: TRBJ1-3; v_gene: TRBV7-2; abundance: NA; len: 15; CDR3nt: TGTGCCAGCAGCCGAAGCCGGGGCTCTGGAAACACCATATATTTT; CDR3aa: CASSRSRGSGNTIYF
d_gene: NA; j_gene: TRBJ2-7; v_gene: TRBV5-6; abundance: few; len: 12; CDR3nt: TGTGCCAGCAGCTTCGACAGCGTCGAGCAGTACTTC; CDR3aa: CASSFDSVEQYF
d_gene: NA; j_gene: TRBJ2-2; v_gene: TRBV25-1; abundance: few; len: 12; CDR3nt: TGTGCCAGCAGTGAATCTGCAGGGGAGCTGTTTTTT; CDR3aa: CASSESAGELFF
d_gene: NA; j_gene: TRBJ2-7; v_gene: TRBV30; abundance: NA; len: 13; CDR3nt: TGTGCCTGGAGCCGGGGGTCCTTCTACGAGCAGTACTTC; CDR3aa: CAWSRGSFYEQYF
d_gene: TRBD1; j_gene: TRBJ2-6; v_gene: TRBV27; abundance: NA; len: 18; CDR3nt: TGTGCCAGCAGTTTGGGTGCAGGGGGTTATCCTGGGGCCAACGTCCTGACTTTC; CDR3aa: CASSLGAGGYPGANVLTF
d_gene: TRBD1; j_gene: TRBJ1-2; v_gene: TRBV10-2; abundance: NA; len: 17; CDR3nt: TGCGCCAGCACCGCCGTCGGTACAGGGGAAGCTAACTATGGCTACACCTTC; CDR3aa: CASTAVGTGEANYGYTF
d_gene: TRBD1; j_gene: TRBJ2-4; v_gene: TRBV29-1; abundance: once; len: 12; CDR3nt: TGCAGCGTGGGACAGACTGAAAACATTCAGTACTTC; CDR3aa: CSVGQTENIQYF
d_gene: TRBD1; j_gene: TRBJ1-6; v_gene: TRBV9; abundance: NA; len: 16; CDR3nt: TGTGCCAGCAGGGGACAGGGGAACTCCTATAATTCACCCCTCCACTTT; CDR3aa: CASRGQGNSYNSPLHF
d_gene: NA; j_gene: TRBJ2-7; v_gene: TRBV5-6; abundance: NA; len: 15; CDR3nt: TGTGCCAGCAGCTTGTGGGGGCCCTACTCCTACGAGCAGTACTTC; CDR3aa: CASSLWGPYSYEQYF
d_gene: TRBD2; j_gene: TRBJ2-7; v_gene: TRBV5-4; abundance: NA; len: 14; CDR3nt: TGTGCCAGCGGGACTAGCGGGGGGGCCTACGAGCAGTACTTC; CDR3aa: CASGTSGGAYEQYF
d_gene: TRBD2; j_gene: TRBJ2-5; v_gene: TRBV7-9; abundance: NA; len: 14; CDR3nt: TGTGCCAGCACCCGATTTGGGGGGGAAGAGACCCAGTACTTC; CDR3aa: CASTRFGGEETQYF
d_gene: NA; j_gene: TRBJ2-3; v_gene: TRBV19; abundance: NA; len: 16; CDR3nt: TGTGCCAGTACCTCCGGGGGGCCAGGGGCGGTAGATACGCAGTATTTT; CDR3aa: CASTSGGPGAVDTQYF
d_gene: TRBD1; j_gene: TRBJ2-7; v_gene: TRBV25-1; abundance: NA; len: 14; CDR3nt: TGTGCCAGCCGAGGGACAGGGGGTCCCTACGAGCAGTACTTC; CDR3aa: CASRGTGGPYEQYF
d_gene: NA; j_gene: TRBJ1-4; v_gene: TRBV2; abundance: NA; len: 14; CDR3nt: TGTGCCAGCAGTGGCTGGGGGAGAAATGAAAAACTGTTTTTT; CDR3aa: CASSGWGRNEKLFF
d_gene: NA; j_gene: TRBJ2-1; v_gene: TRBV4-1; abundance: NA; len: 14; CDR3nt: TGCGCCAGCAGCCAAGCCACTGGGGGGAATGAGCAGTTCTTC; CDR3aa: CASSQATGGNEQFF
d_gene: TRBD2; j_gene: TRBJ2-3; v_gene: TRBV18; abundance: NA; len: 16; CDR3nt: TGTGCCAGCTCACCGGGAGCGGGGGGGACCACAGATACGCAGTATTTT; CDR3aa: CASSPGAGGTTDTQYF
d_gene: TRBD1; j_gene: TRBJ2-7; v_gene: TRBV2; abundance: NA; len: 14; CDR3nt: TGTGCCAGCAGGCCCGGGACAGGCCTCTACGAGCAGTACTTC; CDR3aa: CASRPGTGLYEQYF
d_gene: NA; j_gene: TRBJ1-4; v_gene: TRBV7-9; abundance: once; len: 15; CDR3nt: TGTGCCAGCAGCTTAGCGGGCCCTCTAGTTGAAAAACTGTTTTTT; CDR3aa: CASSLAGPLVEKLFF
d_gene: TRBD1; j_gene: TRBJ1-1; v_gene: TRBV15; abundance: NA; len: 12; CDR3nt: TGTGCCACCGACAGGGGAAACACTGAAGCTTTCTTT; CDR3aa: CATDRGNTEAFF
d_gene: NA; j_gene: TRBJ2-3; v_gene: TRBV19; abundance: NA; len: 12; CDR3nt: TGTGCCAGTAGTTCGGACACAGATACGCAGTATTTT; CDR3aa: CASSSDTDTQYF
d_gene: NA; j_gene: TRBJ1-1; v_gene: TRBV21-1; abundance: NA; len: 16; CDR3nt: TGTGCCAGCAACAAAGGTCGAGACAAAATGAACACTGAAGCTTTCTTT; CDR3aa: CASNKGRDKMNTEAFF
d_gene: NA; j_gene: TRBJ2-5; v_gene: TRBV6-5; abundance: NA; len: 12; CDR3nt: TGTGCCAGCAGTTATATCGGAGAGACCCAGTACTTC; CDR3aa: CASSYIGETQYF
d_gene: NA; j_gene: TRBJ2-1; v_gene: TRBV5-1; abundance: NA; len: 14; CDR3nt: TGCGCCAGCAGGGAGGGGACAGCCTACAATGAGCAGTTCTTC; CDR3aa: CASREGTAYNEQFF
d_gene: NA; j_gene: TRBJ2-7; v_gene: TRBV5-1; abundance: NA; len: 16; CDR3nt: TGCGCCAGCAGCTTCAGGGGGGACGCCAACTCCTACGAGCAGTACTTC; CDR3aa: CASSFRGDANSYEQYF
d_gene: TRBD1; j_gene: TRBJ1-1; v_gene: TRBV4-2; abundance: NA; len: 17; CDR3nt: TGTGCCAGCAGCCAAGACAGTGGGACAGGGATGAACACTGAAGCTTTCTTT; CDR3aa: CASSQDSGTGMNTEAFF
d_gene: TRBD1; j_gene: TRBJ2-7; v_gene: TRBV19; abundance: NA; len: 11; CDR3nt: TGTGCCACCGAGGGGGCTGGGGAGCAGTACTTC; CDR3aa: CATEGAGEQYF
d_gene: NA; j_gene: TRBJ2-3; v_gene: TRBV5-1; abundance: NA; len: 17; CDR3nt: TGCGCCAGCATCTTATACCCGGGACGGACTAGCACAGATACGCAGTATTTT; CDR3aa: CASILYPGRTSTDTQYF
d_gene: NA; j_gene: TRBJ2-7; v_gene: TRBV5-1; abundance: few; len: 13; CDR3nt: TGCGCCAGCAGCTTGGAGTCACGGAACGAGCAGTACTTC; CDR3aa: CASSLESRNEQYF
d_gene: NA; j_gene: TRBJ1-2; v_gene: TRBV12-1; abundance: NA; len: 16; CDR3nt: TGTGCCAGCAGCTTGCGGTCGGGACAGGTTCCCTATGGCTACACCTTC; CDR3aa: CASSLRSGQVPYGYTF
d_gene: NA; j_gene: TRBJ2-7; v_gene: TRBV2; abundance: NA; len: 14; CDR3nt: TGTGCCAGCAGGGGGGGAGGAGGACCTTACGAGCAGTACTTC; CDR3aa: CASRGGGGPYEQYF
d_gene: NA; j_gene: TRBJ2-1; v_gene: TRBV15; abundance: NA; len: 15; CDR3nt: TGTGCCACCAGCAGAGATTTAGGGGCCTCCAATGAGCAGTTCTTC; CDR3aa: CATSRDLGASNEQFF
d_gene: NA; j_gene: TRBJ1-5; v_gene: TRBV6-1; abundance: NA; len: 13; CDR3nt: TGTGCCAGCACGGGGGGCGAGGCCCAGCCCCAGCATTTT; CDR3aa: CASTGGEAQPQHF
d_gene: NA; j_gene: TRBJ2-5; v_gene: TRBV5-1; abundance: once; len: 13; CDR3nt: TGCGCCAGCAGCTTGGCCCTTCGGGAGACCCAGTACTTC; CDR3aa: CASSLALRETQYF
d_gene: NA; j_gene: TRBJ2-5; v_gene: TRBV9; abundance: NA; len: 16; CDR3nt: TGTGCCAGCAGCCCCCTCGAGACAGGTTGGGGGGAGACCCAGTACTTC; CDR3aa: CASSPLETGWGETQYF
d_gene: NA; j_gene: TRBJ1-2; v_gene: TRBV18; abundance: NA; len: 14; CDR3nt: TGTGCCAGCTCACCGTCAGGGGACCGCTATGGCTACACCTTC; CDR3aa: CASSPSGDRYGYTF
d_gene: NA; j_gene: TRBJ2-7; v_gene: TRBV28; abundance: NA; len: 12; CDR3nt: TGTGCCAGCAGGTCGATGACCTACGAGCAGTACTTC; CDR3aa: CASRSMTYEQYF
d_gene: TRBD2; j_gene: TRBJ2-5; v_gene: TRBV6-5; abundance: NA; len: 14; CDR3nt: TGTGCCAGCAGTTACGGGGAGGGCCAAGAGACCCAGTACTTC; CDR3aa: CASSYGEGQETQYF
d_gene: NA; j_gene: TRBJ2-5; v_gene: TRBV20-1; abundance: NA; len: 11; CDR3nt: TGCAGTGCTCGCACACAAGAGACCCAGTACTTC; CDR3aa: CSARTQETQYF
d_gene: NA; j_gene: TRBJ1-4; v_gene: TRBV5-1; abundance: NA; len: 13; CDR3nt: TGTGCCAGCAGCCTCGGGGGAGGGGAAAAACTGTTTTTT; CDR3aa: CASSLGGGEKLFF